This T cell receptor beta chain was sequenced in a study of cytomegalovirus exposure and HLA in healthy donors. Findings and limits, study-wide: In a later analysis, a missense DCLRE1C variant was linked to TCR beta V- and J-gene trimming.

Comment on this clone: What it binds is unknown.

Trimming took 5 bases from V and 9 from J; bases not matched to a gene: 15. In germline, CDR1 is MNHEY, CDR2 SMNVEV (reference sequence). This CDR3 region has 16 residues. Primers included in the PCR were 60 Vbeta and 13 Jbeta primers. Measured with immunoSEQ multiplex PCR; TCRdb has only the in-frame clones, and not every one. The data contain about 130,000 clones, approximately 80% of them singletons. Sequences were obtained from PBMCs. The receptor's source is a girl aged 2-10 years in good health and CMV-seronegative. This rearrangement joins TRBV27 to TRBJ2-1; 8 nucleotides agree with TRBD1. DNA for the CDR3: TGTGCCAGCAGTCCACCTGGCTGGCCAGGGGGCTTTGAGCAGTTCTTC. It specifies CASSPPGWPGGFEQFF.